One and the same sample provided the 27 T cell receptor beta chains below, sequenced in a study of CD8+ T cells in alopecia areata. Extracted RNA was reverse transcribed, and the resulting cDNA served as sequencing template. The assay was immunoSEQ multiplex PCR, and TCRdb's table has in-frame clones only and misses some. The sample gives roughly 120,000 clones, none seen only once, and the top ten clones hold roughly a fifth. Material: lesional skin. These receptors all come from a C3H/HeJ mouse with alopecia areata. For this strain, the MHC haplotype corresponds to H2-k.

With respect to this clone: Gene and germline names: mouse. CDR3 DNA, as far as it was read: TGTGCTAGCAGTTCCGGGACTGGGGGCTATGCT. Residues: CASSSGTGGYA. The entire CDR3 protein is CASSSGTGGYAEQFF. V and J are TRBV17 and TRBJ2-1, with 11 positions matching TRBD2. The read falls 4 residues short of the CDR3 end, and the missing part is taken from the germline J gene. This CDR3 is 15 amino acids long. J was trimmed by 3 bases and V by 5 bases; bases with no gene match: 3. The germline V gene encodes CDR1 MNHDT and CDR2 YYDKIL.

There are a few counts of this clone. Gene names and germline match the mouse. The CDR3 extends 4 residues past the end of the read, so its final part is completed from the germline J gene. The chain has TRBV13-3 and TRBJ2-5; TRBD1 aligns across 9 bases. This CDR3 is built from 15 residues. Germline V lookup: CDR1 NNHDY, CDR2 SYVADS. The CDR3 loop is CASSDETGGPDTQYF. The sequenced part of the CDR3 DNA is TGTGCCAGCAGTGATGAGACAGGGGGTCCAGAC.

Only a few counts were recorded for this clone. The listed genes are named as in mouse. With the read ending 4 residues before the CDR3 end, the germline J gene is used to fill in that end. J is TRBJ2-2 and V is TRBV13-1; D is perhaps TRBD2 (5 bases). CDR1 NSHNY and CDR2 SYGAGN come from the germline V gene. The CDR3 sequence is 14 residues long. V was clipped by 2 bases and J by 4 bases, with 9 bases between them. CDR3 DNA, as far as it was read: TGTGCCAGCAGTGAACTGGAAGGCACCGGG. It codes for CASSELEGTG. The complete CDR3 protein is CASSELEGTGQLYF.

This clone has a handful of counts. Mouse names are used for the genes. The read is 4 residues too short to cover the CDR3 end, so that end is filled in from the germline J gene. The rearrangement uses TRBV1 and TRBJ2-5, with TRBD1 identical over 8 bases. Germline V lookup: CDR1 NSQYPW, CDR2 LRSPGD (reference sequence). V shed 1 base and J 1 base; nucleotides not matched to a gene: 4. The CDR3 is made up of 16 amino acids. CDR3 region: CTCSAGPGGDQDTQYF. CDR3 DNA, as far as it was read: TGCACCTGCAGTGCAGGCCCAGGGGGCGACCAAGAC.

This clone was counted a few times. Genes here carry mouse names. The read ends 4 residues early relative to the CDR3; the germline J gene fills the gap. The V gene is TRBV13-3, the J gene TRBJ1-1; TRBD1 agrees at 9 bases. Losses at the gene ends were 5 bases for V and 1 base for J; bases not matched to a gene: 3. The length of the CDR3 is 14 residues. CDR1 is NNHDY, CDR2 SYVADS, per germline. The covered CDR3 bases are TGTGCCAGCAGCCACAGGGGGCAAAACACA. This gives the protein CASSHRGQNT. The full CDR3 sequence reads CASSHRGQNTEVFF.

A few counts support this clone. TCRdb's protein does not match the DNA translation at residue 14; the protein provided is translated from the DNA. Mouse gene names and germline throughout. The read comes to an end 3 residues before the CDR3 does, leaving the germline J gene to fill in the end. The chain links TRBV3 to TRBJ1-3; tentatively, D is TRBD1 (5 bases). The germline CDR1 and CDR2 sequences are SNHLY and FYNGKV (reference sequence). V was clipped by 6 bases and J by 0 bases, with 18 bases between them. The CDR3 runs 17 residues. The covered CDR3 bases are TGTGCCAGCAGTCTAGCTGGGGCAAACCATTCTGGAAATACG. Translated, it gives CASSLAGANHSGNT. In full, the CDR3 reads CASSLAGANHSGNTLYF.

This clone was seen more than once but under ten times. Mouse germline and gene names are used. The read stops 4 residues short of the end of the CDR3; the missing end is completed from the germline J gene. The J gene is TRBJ2-5, the V gene TRBV19; 12 nucleotides match TRBD2. The ends lost 3 bases at V and 3 bases at J; junction bases unmatched: 2. This CDR3 is built from 15 residues. Germline lookup yields CDR1 FNHDT and CDR2 SITEND (reference sequence). Partial CDR3 DNA: TGTGCCAGCAGTAAGACTGGGGGGGCGCAAGAC. This codes for CASSKTGGAQD. The whole CDR3 protein reads CASSKTGGAQDTQYF.

The table lists this clone with a few counts. All gene names here are mouse names. The read ends 4 residues shy of where the CDR3 ends; the end is completed using the germline J gene. The V call is TRBV14, the J call TRBJ2-5, with 9 bases matching TRBD1. This CDR3 is built from 16 residues. Germline loops: CDR1 SGHDT, CDR2 FRDEAV. V was clipped by 4 bases and J by 0 bases; unmatched bases: 6. The DNA read from the CDR3 is TGTGCCAGCAGTGGGACAGGGAGGACTAACCAAGAC. Encoded protein: CASSGTGRTNQD. From start to end, the CDR3 is CASSGTGRTNQDTQYF.

Remarks on this clone: DNA and listed protein disagree at residue 10, so the protein shown here was translated from the DNA. Genes and germline come from the mouse. This CDR3 is CAWNREDNSPLYF. The covered CDR3 bases are TGTGCCTGGAACAGGGAGGATAATTCGCCC. The chain recombines TRBV31 with TRBJ1-6; weak D call: TRBD1 (6 bases). Read sequence stops 3 residues before the CDR3 end, and the germline J gene provides the missing end. TRBJ1-6 is an ORF, with its function uncertain. The V gene's germline CDR1 is GKSSPN and CDR2 SITVG. This CDR3 has 13 residues. V was clipped by 4 bases and J by 5 bases, with 9 bases between them.

Concerning this clone itself: Mouse gene names and germline throughout. Coverage ceases 4 residues before the CDR3 finishes, and the germline J gene fills in the end. The rearrangement uses TRBV13-3 and TRBJ2-4, with 11 positions matching TRBD2. The CDR3 consists of 14 residues. Germline CDR1 is NNHDY and CDR2 is SYVADS. CDR3 DNA, as far as it was read: TGTGCCAGCAGAGACTGGGGGGGAAGAAAC. This sequence encodes CASRDWGGRN. The complete CDR3 reads CASRDWGGRNTLYF.

This clone was counted only a few times. At residue 12, the TCRdb amino acid sequence and the translated nucleotide sequence differ, so the protein here is the DNA translation. The germline and genes are mouse ones. Coverage ceases 3 residues before the CDR3 finishes, and the germline J gene fills in the end. V gene TRBV13-3 combines with J gene TRBJ1-6; 10 nucleotides align to TRBD1. TRBJ1-6 qualifies as an ORF whose function is uncertain. Looked up from germline, CDR1 is NNHDY and CDR2 is SYVADS. V shed 3 bases, J shed 8 bases, and the junction held 5 bases outside the gene matches. The CDR3 runs to 15 residues. The CDR3 is CASSGRDRGDSPLYF. Partial CDR3 DNA: TGTGCCAGCAGTGGCCGGGACAGGGGTGATTCGCCC.

As regards this clone: Mouse germline and gene names are used. The read stops 4 residues short of the end of the CDR3; the missing end is completed from the germline J gene. The rearrangement links TRBV19 to TRBJ2-7; 10 nucleotides line up with TRBD2. Germline assignment: CDR1 FNHDT and CDR2 SITEND (reference sequence). This CDR3 is built from 15 residues. The CDR3 reads CASSISWGGGYEQYF. CDR3 DNA (partial): TGTGCCAGCAGTATAAGCTGGGGGGGCGGATAT.

As to this clone: Gene names are the mouse ones. Read coverage stops 4 residues before the CDR3 terminus; the germline J gene supplies the remainder. This chain joins TRBV13-2 and TRBJ2-7; TRBD2 matches at 9 bases. With 3 bases clipped from V and 3 bases from J, the junction kept 4 bases outside the gene matches. Germline-derived CDR1 and CDR2 are NNHNN and SYGAGS (reference sequence). This CDR3 has 14 residues. The CDR3 bases that were read are TGTGCCAGCGGTGCAGGGACTGGGTACTAT. Its translation is CASGAGTGYY. The entire CDR3 reads CASGAGTGYYEQYF.

This clone was detected only a few times. Gene names refer to mouse genes. Read sequence stops 4 residues before the CDR3 end, and the germline J gene provides the missing end. The rearrangement uses TRBV13-1 and TRBJ2-3; D perhaps matches TRBD1 (5 bases). This CDR3 region has 12 residues. From germline, CDR1 is NSHNY and CDR2 SYGAGN. Partial CDR3 DNA: TGTGCCAGCAGTGGAGGGGAAGAA. Translation gives CASSGGEE. The entire CDR3 sequence reads CASSGGEETLYF.

In this sample, this clone turned up a few times. Mouse gene names and germline throughout. The CDR3 end lies 4 residues beyond the end of the read and is filled in from the germline J gene. V usage is TRBV1 and J usage is TRBJ2-5, with no clear D. CDR1 is NSQYPW and CDR2 is LRSPGD in the germline V gene (reference sequence). V dropped 1 base and J dropped 2 bases, with 10 bases sitting between them. CDR3 length: 15 residues. The part of the CDR3 DNA that was read is TGCACCTGCAGTGCAGGAGAACAGTTCCAAGAC. Residues: CTCSAGEQFQD. The CDR3 as a whole reads CTCSAGEQFQDTQYF.

There are many counts of this clone. Here the gene names and germline are mouse. Read data end 4 residues before the CDR3 end; the end is taken from the germline J gene. The chain recombines TRBV13-3 with TRBJ2-7; 8 bases line up with TRBD1. Germline values: CDR1 NNHDY, CDR2 SYVADS. CDR3 length equals 14 residues. Trimming removed 0 bases from V and 3 bases from J; junction bases left unmatched: 2. CDR3 DNA (partial): TGTGCCAGCAGTGATGTTGACAGGGGCTAT. It yields the protein CASSDVDRGY. The whole CDR3 protein reads CASSDVDRGYEQYF.

A word on this clone: All gene names here are mouse names. The sequence runs out 4 residues before the end of the CDR3; the remainder is reconstructed from the germline J gene. This specimen includes other DNA sequences encoding the same CDR3. The chain links TRBV13-3 to TRBJ2-5, with a possible D match to TRBD2 (6 bases). This CDR3 region has 14 residues. Germline V gene lookup returns CDR1 NNHDY and CDR2 SYVADS. The DNA read from the CDR3 is TGTGCCAGCAGTGATGGGGGGGAGGAGGAC. Translating gives CASSDGGEED. In full, the CDR3 reads CASSDGGEEDTQYF.

The sample holds a few counts of this clone. Germline and genes: mouse. Read coverage stops 4 residues before the CDR3 terminus; the germline J gene supplies the remainder. This sequence joins TRBV13-1 and TRBJ1-1; TRBD1 is a possible D gene (5 bases). Per germline, CDR1 NSHNY and CDR2 SYGAGN. The CDR3 contains 15 residues. The V end lost 0 bases, the J end lost 4 bases, and 13 bases lay between the germline ends. This chain's CDR3 is CASSDARRVGTEVFF. The covered CDR3 bases are TGTGCCAGCAGTGATGCACGCAGGGTAGGCACA.

This clone was seen more than once but under ten times. The genes are named according to mouse. CDR3 sequence reads: CASSIAPTSNERLFF. Incomplete CDR3 DNA: TGTGCCAGCAGTATAGCCCCGACATCCAACGAA. The gene calls are TRBV19 and TRBJ1-4; no clear D gene. The CDR3 end lies 4 residues beyond the end of the read and is filled in from the germline J gene. Germline CDR1 FNHDT, CDR2 SITEND (reference sequence). V lost 0 bases and J lost 2, with 8 bases in between. The length of the CDR3 is 15 residues.

As concerns this clone: All gene names here are mouse names. The CDR3 extends 4 residues past the end of the read, so its final part is completed from the germline J gene. The chain links TRBV13-1 to TRBJ1-1; D is uncertain. Germline V lookup: CDR1 NSHNY, CDR2 SYGAGN. The CDR3 extends over 12 amino acids. V lost 3 bases to trimming and J lost 2 bases, with 5 bases between them. Partial CDR3 DNA: TGTGCCAGCAGTGGCAGTAACACA. Protein sequence: CASSGSNT. The entire CDR3 protein is CASSGSNTEVFF.

This clone was seen repeatedly, ten times or more. These gene names are mouse names. Sequencing ends 4 residues short of the CDR3 end; the germline J gene provides the rest. V gene TRBV13-3 combines with J gene TRBJ2-1; TRBD2 might be the D (6 bases). There are 15 residues in the CDR3. Trimming took off 1 base at V and 0 bases at J, with 8 bases between the two ends. Germline V gene data show CDR1 as NNHDY and CDR2 as SYVADS. Incomplete CDR3 DNA: TGTGCCAGCAGTGATTGGGGGTTTAACTATGCT. Protein: CASSDWGFNYA. The full CDR3 is CASSDWGFNYAEQFF.

This clone was found a few times. Mouse gene names apply. The read comes to an end 4 residues before the CDR3 does, leaving the germline J gene to fill in the end. The chain couples TRBV19 to TRBJ1-2, with 7 nucleotides matching TRBD1. The V gene's germline CDR1 is FNHDT and CDR2 SITEND (reference sequence). Germline trimming cut 5 bases from V and 3 bases from J; bases unmatched to any gene: 4. This CDR3 spans 13 amino acids. The part of the CDR3 DNA that was read is TGTGCCAGCAGCCACAGGGGAGACTCC. It is translated as CASSHRGDS. The entire CDR3 reads CASSHRGDSDYTF.

Remarks on this clone: Genes and germline are mouse. The read gets to within 4 residues of the CDR3 end, and the germline J gene fills in the rest. This chain links TRBV13-1 with TRBJ1-4; 12 nucleotides agree with TRBD1. The CDR3 loop spans 15 amino acids. Germline CDR1 is NSHNY and CDR2 is SYGAGN. CDR3 bases read: TGTGCCAGCAGGAACCGGGACAGGGGGCCCGAA. Amino acids: CASRNRDRGPE. The entire CDR3 is CASRNRDRGPERLFF.

In its sample, this clone was seen a few times. The genes and germline here are from mouse. The CDR3 sequence: CASSIWAGGAYAEQFF. CDR3 DNA (partial): TGTGCCAGCAGTATATGGGCTGGGGGGGCCTATGCT. The V call is TRBV19, the J call TRBJ2-1, with 10 bases lining up with TRBD2. The read ends 4 residues early relative to the CDR3; the germline J gene fills the gap. This CDR3 has 16 residues. Germline V lookup: CDR1 FNHDT, CDR2 SITEND (reference sequence). The V gene end was trimmed by 1 base and the J gene end by 3 bases; junction bases not matched to a gene: 4.

There are a few counts of this clone. Germline and genes: mouse. CDR3: CASSHGTGSAETLYF. The sequenced part of the CDR3 DNA is TGTGCCAGCAGTCATGGGACAGGGAGTGCAGAA. The chain links TRBV19 to TRBJ2-3; 9 bases are shared with TRBD1. The CDR3 end lies 4 residues beyond the end of the read and is filled in from the germline J gene. Germline-derived CDR1 and CDR2 are FNHDT and SITEND (reference sequence). The CDR3 has 15 residues. V lost 4 bases to trimming and J lost 0 bases; unmatched junction nucleotides: 3.

The sample holds many counts of this clone. Mouse names are used for the genes. Read sequence stops 4 residues before the CDR3 end, and the germline J gene provides the missing end. The rearrangement links TRBV13-3 to TRBJ2-3; the match to TRBD1 covers 11 bases. V lost 5 bases to trimming and J lost 2 bases; unmatched junction nucleotides: 4. Germline V gives CDR1 NNHDY, CDR2 SYVADS. CDR3 length: 15 residues. CDR3 in amino acids: CASRPGQGDAETLYF. The CDR3 DNA, read in part, is TGTGCCAGCAGGCCGGGACAGGGGGATGCAGAA.

As for this clone: These gene names are mouse names. The CDR3 end lies 4 residues beyond the end of the read and is filled in from the germline J gene. The chain recombines TRBV13-3 with TRBJ2-2, with 9 nucleotides matching TRBD2. V lost 7 bases to trimming and J lost 2 bases; unmatched junction nucleotides: 3. The CDR3 is made up of 14 amino acids. CDR1 is NNHDY, CDR2 SYVADS, per germline. The CDR3 region is CASWGGANTGQLYF. The covered CDR3 bases are TGTGCCAGCTGGGGGGGCGCCAACACCGGG.